A single T cell receptor (beta chain) is shown here with its context. Its specificity is not known. This specimen comes from a study of identical twins. Study results and limitations: The degree of excess twin sharing was weaker in beta out-of-frame sequences. Cord blood's abundant beta clonotypes had fewer insertions, unlike memory repertoires.

The V end lost 4 bases, the J end lost 5 bases, and 11 bases lay between the germline ends. The CDR3 loop spans 13 amino acids. Per germline, CDR1 GTSNPN and CDR2 SVGIG (reference sequence). TCRdb processed the 5' RACE reads anew with MiXCR; each CDR3 protein has one entry. The data contain under 400,000 distinct CDR3 sequences, 9% of them singletons. V is TRBV30 and J is TRBJ2-2; D is unresolved. This TCR came from a woman aged 50 to 65 in good health. Material for sequencing was naive T cells sorted from blood. Here the CDR3 DNA reads TGTGCCTGGACCATCGGGTATACCGGGGAGCTGTTTTTT. Its translation is CAWTIGYTGELFF.